Listed below are T cell receptor beta chains from one sample, sequenced in a study. Using its own MiXCR run on the 5' RACE reads, TCRdb lists one record per CDR3 protein. The table includes approximately 53,000 distinct CDR3 sequences, about 28% detected once. The sequenced material came from tumor-infiltrating memory CD4+ T cells sorted from the breast tumor. These TCRs come from a female donor with breast cancer. The CDR3 runs from the conserved cysteine through the conserved F or W. The D gene is left open where the match is weak. Clone size, where shown, is once, few, many, or a class for clones that have expanded.

TRBJ2-5	-	10	TRBV29-1	-	CSAGDETQYF	TGCAGCGCCGGGGATGAGACCCAGTACTTC
TRBJ2-1	few	14	TRBV20-1	TRBD2	CSADSGRSYNEQFF	TGCAGTGCCGATAGCGGGAGATCCTACAATGAGCAGTTCTTC
TRBJ1-3	-	13	TRBV7-9	-	CASSLSVVDTIYF	TGTGCCAGCAGCTTATCGGTTGTTGACACCATATATTTT
TRBJ1-5	many	15	TRBV7-9	-	CASSPGIRSNQPQHF	TGTGCCAGCAGCCCTGGGATTAGGTCGAATCAGCCCCAGCATTTT
TRBJ2-2	few	16	TRBV6-5	-	CASSYLRSTNTGELFF	TGTGCCAGCAGTTACTTACGGAGTACGAACACCGGGGAGCTGTTTTTT
TRBJ2-5	few	15	TRBV7-2	TRBD2	CASSLAGTSQETQYF	TGTGCCAGCAGCTTAGCGGGGACTAGCCAAGAGACCCAGTACTTC
TRBJ1-1	-	15	TRBV7-2	-	CASSRGRQEDTEAFF	TGTGCCAGCAGTCGCGGGCGGCAGGAGGACACTGAAGCTTTCTTT
TRBJ1-5	-	14	TRBV20-1	-	CSALDAGDGEPQHF	TGCAGTGCTCTCGACGCGGGAGATGGGGAGCCCCAGCATTTT
TRBJ2-3	-	13	TRBV19	-	CASSSQTGDTQYF	TGTGCCAGTAGTTCCCAGACTGGAGATACGCAGTATTTT
TRBJ1-2	many	14	TRBV11-1	TRBD1	CASSFGDRAYGYTF	TGTGCCAGCAGCTTCGGAGACAGGGCCTATGGCTACACCTTC
TRBJ2-1	-	14	TRBV7-9	TRBD2	CASSSSGRLNEQFF	TGTGCCAGCAGCTCTAGCGGGAGGCTTAATGAGCAGTTCTTC
TRBJ1-1	few	14	TRBV10-3	-	CAIREDSTNTEAFF	TGTGCCATCAGGGAAGACAGCACGAACACTGAAGCTTTCTTT
TRBJ2-1	-	15	TRBV4-3	-	CASSQVRTLGNEQFF	TGCGCCAGCAGCCAGGTCCGGACCCTCGGGAATGAGCAGTTCTTC
TRBJ1-1	-	14	TRBV6-2/TRBV6-3	-	CASSSPRGDTEAFF	TGTGCCAGCAGTTCCCCGCGGGGGGACACTGAAGCTTTCTTT
TRBJ1-1	-	11	TRBV25-1	-	CASSDIQEAFF	TGTGCCAGCAGTGACATCCAGGAAGCTTTCTTT
TRBJ2-2	-	17	TRBV6-5	-	CASRRGAGPSDTGELFF	TGTGCCAGCAGACGGGGTGCGGGGCCCTCGGACACCGGGGAGCTGTTTTTT
TRBJ1-1	-	13	TRBV18	TRBD1	CASSGTGRTEAFF	TGTGCCAGCTCCGGGACAGGGAGGACTGAAGCTTTCTTT
TRBJ2-5	-	13	TRBV7-7	-	CASSKGALETQYF	TGTGCTAGCAGTAAAGGGGCCCTGGAGACCCAGTACTTC
TRBJ2-3	few	14	TRBV6-6	-	CASSLRGVADTQYF	TGTGCCAGCAGCCTGAGGGGGGTTGCAGATACGCAGTATTTT
TRBJ1-4	few	14	TRBV20-1	-	CSARPGRSGEKLFF	TGCAGTGCGCGCCCTGGCAGGAGTGGTGAAAAACTGTTTTTT
TRBJ2-3	-	15	TRBV5-1	TRBD2	CASSLTSGSTDTQYF	TGCGCCAGCAGCTTAACTAGCGGGAGCACAGATACGCAGTATTTT
TRBJ2-5	-	13	TRBV6-2/TRBV6-3	-	CASGDRFQETQYF	TGTGCCAGTGGGGACCGCTTCCAAGAGACCCAGTACTTC
TRBJ2-5	few	13	TRBV11-3	-	CASSLATPPTQYF	TGTGCCAGCAGCTTAGCAACTCCCCCAACCCAGTACTTC
TRBJ2-7	many	15	TRBV3-1	-	CASTYQGGKTYEQYF	TGTGCCAGCACCTATCAGGGGGGGAAGACCTACGAGCAGTACTTC
TRBJ2-2	-	16	TRBV7-3	TRBD1	CASSPGDRGITGELFF	TGTGCCAGCAGCCCCGGGGACAGGGGGATCACCGGGGAGCTGTTTTTT
TRBJ2-1	-	13	TRBV5-5	-	CASSLEPVGEQFF	TGTGCCAGCAGCTTGGAACCGGTCGGTGAGCAGTTCTTC
TRBJ1-2	-	13	TRBV6-1	-	CASSEQGSRGYTF	TGTGCCAGCAGTGAACAGGGGAGCCGTGGCTACACCTTC
TRBJ2-3	-	15	TRBV7-9	-	CASSLRARTTDTQYF	TGTGCCAGCAGTTTAAGGGCCAGGACCACAGATACGCAGTATTTT
TRBJ1-2	many	15	TRBV7-2	TRBD1	CASSARQGADYGYTF	TGTGCCAGCAGCGCCCGACAGGGGGCGGACTATGGCTACACCTTC
TRBJ2-1	-	16	TRBV7-2	TRBD2	CASSLPLLAGRDEQFF	TGTGCCAGCAGCTTACCCCTACTAGCGGGAAGGGATGAGCAGTTCTTC
TRBJ2-7	-	15	TRBV28	TRBD2	CASSVIAGGSYEQYF	TGTGCCAGCAGTGTTATAGCGGGAGGCTCCTACGAGCAGTACTTC
TRBJ1-1	-	15	TRBV6-5	-	CASSYSSQGQSEAFF	TGTGCCAGCAGTTACTCCTCACAAGGACAGAGTGAAGCTTTCTTT
TRBJ2-3	few	12	TRBV29-1	-	CSVGGDADTQYF	TGCAGCGTTGGGGGGGATGCAGATACGCAGTATTTT
TRBJ1-1	-	16	TRBV5-1	-	CASNAGVRVLGTEAFF	TGCGCCAGCAACGCCGGGGTGCGGGTTTTGGGCACTGAAGCTTTCTTT
TRBJ2-5	few	12	TRBV20-1	-	CSARRSQETQYF	TGCAGTGCGCGACGGTCCCAAGAGACCCAGTACTTC
TRBJ1-5	many	13	TRBV12-3/TRBV12-4	-	CASSSTENQPQHF	TGTGCCAGCAGTTCGACAGAAAATCAGCCCCAGCATTTT
TRBJ1-1	few	14	TRBV25-1	-	CASSGRFMNTEAFF	TGTGCCAGCAGTGGTAGATTTATGAACACTGAAGCTTTCTTT
TRBJ2-5	-	11	TRBV29-1	-	CSVVPQETQYF	TGCAGCGTTGTCCCCCAAGAGACCCAGTACTTC
TRBJ1-2	few	13	TRBV6-5	-	CASRRTEFYGYTF	TGTGCCAGCAGGAGGACAGAGTTCTATGGCTACACCTTC
TRBJ1-2	few	12	TRBV20-1	-	CSARGQSYGYTF	TGCAGTGCTAGGGGGCAGTCCTATGGCTACACCTTC
TRBJ1-5	-	13	TRBV6-2/TRBV6-3	-	CASSYQGIQPQHF	TGTGCCAGCAGTTACCAGGGGATACAGCCCCAGCATTTT
TRBJ2-1	-	13	TRBV12-3/TRBV12-4	-	CASSLLVSNEQFF	TGTGCCAGCAGTCTTCTAGTTAGCAATGAGCAGTTCTTC
TRBJ2-3	-	14	TRBV7-2	-	CASSLAAASDTQYF	TGTGCCAGCAGCTTAGCGGCGGCCTCAGATACGCAGTATTTT
TRBJ1-2	-	14	TRBV28	-	CASSLLGTSYGYTF	TGTGCCAGCAGTTTATTAGGGACAAGCTATGGCTACACCTTC
TRBJ2-5	-	14	TRBV18	-	CASSLRDNRETQYF	TGTGCCAGCTCACTTCGGGACAACCGAGAGACCCAGTACTTC
TRBJ2-2	-	16	TRBV4-2	TRBD1	CASSQGDRVNTGELFF	TGTGCCAGCAGCCAAGGGGACAGGGTTAACACCGGGGAGCTGTTTTTT
TRBJ2-3	-	16	TRBV4-1	TRBD2	CASSQRTSGWTDTQYF	TGCGCCAGCAGCCAGAGGACTAGCGGGTGGACAGATACGCAGTATTTT
TRBJ2-1	few	15	TRBV5-1	TRBD2	CASSSEGREVNEQFF	TGCGCCAGCAGCTCGGAAGGGAGGGAAGTCAATGAGCAGTTCTTC
TRBJ2-7	-	14	TRBV18	TRBD2	CASSVAGAAGEQYF	TGTGCCAGCTCAGTAGCGGGGGCTGCTGGCGAGCAGTACTTC
TRBJ1-2	-	13	TRBV6-6	-	CASSLPVDGGYTF	TGTGCCAGCAGCCTCCCCGTAGACGGTGGCTACACCTTC
TRBJ1-2	-	13	TRBV24-1	-	CATSDPWTHGYTF	TGTGCCACCAGTGACCCGTGGACGCATGGCTACACCTTC
TRBJ2-7	few	16	TRBV28	-	CASSLWAGRSSYEQYF	TGTGCCAGCAGTTTATGGGCAGGGCGCAGCTCCTACGAGCAGTACTTC
TRBJ2-5	-	13	TRBV10-3	-	CAIAGTRQETQYF	TGTGCCATCGCGGGGACGCGCCAAGAGACCCAGTACTTC
TRBJ2-7	-	16	TRBV7-8	TRBD1	CASSLGGQGIGYEQYF	TGTGCCAGCAGCTTAGGGGGACAGGGCATCGGGTACGAGCAGTACTTC
TRBJ2-7	few	15	TRBV6-5	-	CASSDRLESSYEQYF	TGTGCCAGCAGTGACCGACTGGAGAGCTCCTACGAGCAGTACTTC